The 8 T cell receptor beta chains listed next were all sequenced from one sample in a study of cytomegalovirus exposure and HLA in healthy donors (dated by TCRdb to the late 2010s). Receptors were amplified or captured by the immunoSEQ multiplex PCR assay. A mixture of 60 forward primers for TCR Vbeta segments and 13 reverse primers for TCR Jbeta segments was used in the multiplex PCR. In its TCRdb copy, this immuneACCESS table keeps in-frame sequences only and misses some clones. Where compared with another copy, unresolved V genes explain less than half of these, and the others have no known cause. The sample table lists approximately 70,000 clones, roughly 72% of them with a count of one. The ten top clones hold over 6% of the sample. Sample: PBMCs. The source of these receptors is a man over 45 in good health and CMV-seronegative.

The V gene is TRBV28, the J gene TRBJ1-1, with D possibly matching TRBD1 (6 bases). V was clipped by 6 bases and J by 1 base, with 15 bases between them. The germline CDR1 and CDR2 sequences are MDHEN and SYDVKM. The CDR3 has 15 amino acids. The CDR3 bases are TGTGCCAGCAGCCCAACCGTGACAGGGAACACTGAAGCTTTCTTT. This encodes CASSPTVTGNTEAFF.

This rearrangement joins TRBV11-2 to TRBJ2-1; TRBD2 matches at 15 bases. CDR3 size: 18 residues. V shed 3 bases and J 6 bases; nucleotides not matched to a gene: 9. Germline CDR1 is SGHAT and CDR2 is FQNNGV. CDR3: CASSFGTSGRRRGNEQFF. The CDR3 bases are TGTGCCAGCAGCTTCGGGACTAGCGGGAGGAGGAGGGGCAATGAGCAGTTCTTC.

The V gene is TRBV5-1, the J gene TRBJ1-3; D unresolved. Between the trimmed V and J ends, which lost 1 base and 0 bases, there was a span of 14 bases. The CDR3 has 17 residues. CDR1 and CDR2 (germline): SGHRS, YFSETQ. CDR3 sequence (DNA): TGCGCCAGCAGCTTGACAGCTTCCATCTTCTCTGGAAACACCATATATTTT. It translates to CASSLTASIFSGNTIYF.

By frequency in the sample, this clone is medium-sized. This chain links TRBV4-3 with TRBJ2-1; D gene uncertain. Per the germline V gene, CDR1 is LGHNA and CDR2 is YSLEER. V dropped 0 bases and J dropped 0 bases, with 12 bases sitting between them. This CDR3 region has 17 residues. CDR3 coding DNA: TGCGCCAGCAGCCAAGACTTGTACCAGGACTCCTACAATGAGCAGTTCTTC. As protein: CASSQDLYQDSYNEQFF.

This sequence joins TRBV29-1 and TRBJ2-5; a weak D match, TRBD2 (7 bases). Germline V gene lookup returns CDR1 SQVTM and CDR2 ANQGSEA. The germline V and J ends were trimmed by 5 bases and 4 bases, with 20 bases remaining between them. This CDR3 contains 15 residues. The CDR3 coding sequence is TGCAGCGTTATGAGGGAGGGACACCTCCGAGAGACCCAGTACTTC. This codes for CSVMREGHLRETQYF.

The V call is TRBV4-2, the J call TRBJ2-3, with a tentative D call TRBD2 (6 bases). The germline V and J ends were trimmed by 1 base and 2 bases, with 10 bases remaining between them. The CDR3 has 15 amino acids. Germline V lookup: CDR1 LGHNA, CDR2 YNFKEQ. The CDR3, as DNA: TGTGCCAGCAGCCAAGTCGGGGGAGTCACAGATACGCAGTATTTT. Protein: CASSQVGGVTDTQYF.

CDR3 sequence reads: CASSPPTSGGMYEQYF. CDR3 nucleotide sequence: TGTGCCAGCTCACCGCCGACTAGCGGGGGGATGTACGAGCAGTACTTC. The gene calls are TRBV18 and TRBJ2-7; TRBD2 matches 13 bases. The CDR3 has 16 amino acids. Per the germline V gene, CDR1 is KGHSH and CDR2 is LQKENI. V was clipped by 3 bases and J by 4 bases; unmatched bases: 6.

The chain is built from TRBV9 and TRBJ1-5; tentatively, D is TRBD1 (5 bases). This CDR3 comprises 15 residues. Trimming removed 0 bases at V and 6 bases at J, with 13 bases between. Looked up from germline, CDR1 is SGDLS and CDR2 is YYNGEE. CDR3 bases: TGTGCCAGCAGCGTAGCGGGCAGGGAGGGTCAGCCCCAGCATTTT. This sequence encodes CASSVAGREGQPQHF.